Listed here are 11 T cell receptor beta chains from one sample, sequenced in a study of T-cell reconstitution after alpha-beta-depleted transplantation in children. A library of TCRbeta sequences, prepared with unique molecular identifiers, was generated. TCRdb itself ran the PCR reads through MiXCR, one entry per CDR3 protein. The table records fewer than 700,000 distinct CDR3 sequences, 10% to 15% of them present only once. The sample in question was PBMCs, mostly from graft donor cells, obtained 360 days after TCRalphabeta/CD19-depleted stem cell transplant. Receptors were obtained from a male patient between 10 and 17 years old who had a stem cell transplant for acute myeloid leukemia, so the T cells may come from the graft donor.

This clonotype was detected only a few times. The chain joins TRBV20-1 to TRBJ2-7, with TRBD2 matching over 12 bases. The CDR3 totals 14 residues. Germline V CDR1 and CDR2: DFQATT, SNEGSKA (reference sequence). Germline trimming cut 6 bases from V and 7 bases from J; bases unmatched to any gene: 10. Here the CDR3 DNA reads TGCAGTGCCCAGACTAGCGGGGGCTCGCGAGAGCAGTACTTC. It translates to CSAQTSGGSREQYF.

In its sample, this clonotype was seen many times. The chain couples TRBV7-9 to TRBJ2-7, with D unresolved. This CDR3 has 15 residues. Germline V CDR1 and CDR2: SEHNR, FQNEAQ (reference sequence). Trimming took 3 bases from V and 0 from J, leaving 12 bases between them. The CDR3 sequence: CASSFRKNFSYEQYF. CDR3 DNA sequence: TGTGCCAGCAGCTTCCGAAAGAATTTCTCCTACGAGCAGTACTTC.

There are many counts of this clonotype. The chain recombines TRBV29-1 with TRBJ2-1, with D possibly matching TRBD1 (6 bases). V lost 4 bases and J lost 6, with 10 bases in between. Germline V CDR1 and CDR2: SQVTM, ANQGSEA. This CDR3 is 12 amino acids long. The CDR3 loop reads CSVGSGVNEQFF. The CDR3 DNA reads as TGCAGCGTTGGCTCAGGGGTCAATGAGCAGTTCTTC.

This clonotype was seen more than once but under ten times. The gene calls are TRBV9 and TRBJ2-1, with 10 bases lining up with TRBD2. Germline V gives CDR1 SGDLS, CDR2 YYNGEE. J lost 7 bases, V lost 3 bases, and 7 bases had no gene match. This CDR3 is built from 15 residues. Written as DNA, the CDR3 is TGTGCCAGCAGCGCAAGGACTAGCGGCCCTAATGAGCAGTTCTTC. Translation: CASSARTSGPNEQFF.

This clonotype appeared a few times. The J gene is TRBJ2-7, the V gene TRBV6-2 or TRBV6-3, with 7 nucleotides matching TRBD2. Germline trimming cut 8 bases from V and 3 bases from J; bases unmatched to any gene: 7. The CDR3 totals 13 residues. In germline, CDR1 is MNHEY, CDR2 SVGEGT. The CDR3 region is CASGLGEGYEQYF. The CDR3 coding sequence is TGTGCCAGCGGACTAGGGGAGGGCTACGAGCAGTACTTC.

This clonotype was observed at least ten times. J is TRBJ2-7 and V is TRBV20-1; 13 positions match TRBD2. This CDR3 has 14 residues. Germline assignment: CDR1 DFQATT and CDR2 SNEGSKA (reference sequence). Trimming at V came to 2 bases and at J to 5 bases, leaving 3 bases not matched to a gene. The CDR3 DNA is TGCAGTGCTAGAAGGACTAGCGGGAGACACGAGCAGTACTTC. Translated, it gives CSARRTSGRHEQYF.

This clonotype was detected ten times or more. The V call is TRBV12-3 or TRBV12-4, the J call TRBJ2-2; weak D call: TRBD1 (6 bases). Trimming took 6 bases from V and 8 from J, leaving 22 bases between them. This CDR3 contains 16 residues. The CDR3 loop reads CASSLDISGTSGELFF. CDR3 nucleotide sequence: TGTGCCAGCAGCCTGGACATTTCTGGGACATCTGGGGAGCTGTTTTTT.

This clonotype was seen at least ten times. The chain couples TRBV7-2 to TRBJ2-7; 11 nucleotides align to TRBD2. The junction had 11 bases not matched to a gene; V was cut back by 7 bases and J by 3 bases. The CDR3 contains 16 residues. Per the germline V gene, CDR1 is SGHTA and CDR2 is FQGNSA. This CDR3 reads CASNQLAGVSIYEQYF. CDR3 nucleotides: TGTGCCAGCAACCAACTAGCGGGGGTGTCTATCTACGAGCAGTACTTC.

This clonotype was detected a few times. The CDR3 sequence is CASSQYRLAGATDTQYF. The CDR3 DNA sequence: TGTGCCAGCAGCCAGTATCGACTAGCGGGAGCTACAGATACGCAGTATTTT. The V gene is TRBV7-9, the J gene TRBJ2-3; 12 bases are shared with TRBD2. V shed 5 bases, J shed 3 bases, and the junction held 9 bases outside the gene matches. The CDR3 contains 17 residues. Germline CDR1 is SEHNR and CDR2 is FQNEAQ (reference sequence).

The CDR3 reads CSSDRTAPYEQYF. CDR3 in DNA: TGCAGCTCCGATAGGACAGCCCCCTACGAGCAGTACTTC. The rearrangement links TRBV29-1 to TRBJ2-7, with D maybe TRBD1 (6 bases). The CDR3 runs to 13 residues. Germline loops: CDR1 SQVTM, CDR2 ANQGSEA. The V and J ends lost 8 bases and 2 bases respectively, with 16 bases between them.

This clonotype has a handful of counts. The J gene is TRBJ2-1, the V gene TRBV20-1; a weak D match, TRBD1 (5 bases). The CDR3 totals 11 residues. Trimming took off 4 bases at V and 12 bases at J, with 13 bases between the two ends. The germline gives CDR1 DFQATT, CDR2 SNEGSKA (reference sequence). CDR3 bases: TGCAGTGCTATTGGGGCGGACGGGCAGTTCTTC. Translated, it gives CSAIGADGQFF.